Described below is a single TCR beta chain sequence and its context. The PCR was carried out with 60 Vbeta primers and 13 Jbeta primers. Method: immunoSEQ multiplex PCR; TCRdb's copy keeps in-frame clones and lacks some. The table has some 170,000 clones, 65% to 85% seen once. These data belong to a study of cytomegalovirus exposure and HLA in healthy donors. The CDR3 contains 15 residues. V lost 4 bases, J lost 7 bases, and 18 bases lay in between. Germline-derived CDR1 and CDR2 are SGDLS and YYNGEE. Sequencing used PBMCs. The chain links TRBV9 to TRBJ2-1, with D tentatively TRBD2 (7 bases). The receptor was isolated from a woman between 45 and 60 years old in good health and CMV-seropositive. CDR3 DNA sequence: TGTGCCAGCAGCTTACCTGCGGGGGCAAGTAATGAGCAGTTCTTC. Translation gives CASSLPAGASNEQFF.